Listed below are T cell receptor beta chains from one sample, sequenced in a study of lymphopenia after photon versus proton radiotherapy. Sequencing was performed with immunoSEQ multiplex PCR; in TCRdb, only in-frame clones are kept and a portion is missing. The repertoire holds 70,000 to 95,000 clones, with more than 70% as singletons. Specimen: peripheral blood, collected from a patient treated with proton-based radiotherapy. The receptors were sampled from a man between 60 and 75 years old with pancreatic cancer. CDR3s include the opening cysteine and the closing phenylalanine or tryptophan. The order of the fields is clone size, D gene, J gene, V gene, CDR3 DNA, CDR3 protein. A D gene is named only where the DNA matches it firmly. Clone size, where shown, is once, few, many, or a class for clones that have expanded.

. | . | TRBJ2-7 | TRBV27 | TGTGCCAGCAGTGCAGGGATCGAGCAGTACTTC | CASSAGIEQYF
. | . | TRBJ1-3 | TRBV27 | TGTGCCAGCAGCCAGTCTCGTGGAAACACCATATATTTT | CASSQSRGNTIYF
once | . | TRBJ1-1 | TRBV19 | TGTGCCAGTAGTATCCACGGACAGATTGAAGCTTTCTTT | CASSIHGQIEAFF
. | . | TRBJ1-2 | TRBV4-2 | TGTGCCAGCAGGTCGGGGGTTCGGCAAACCGCTAACTATGGCTACACCTTC | CASRSGVRQTANYGYTF
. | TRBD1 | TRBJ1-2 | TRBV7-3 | TGTGCCAGCAGTCCGACCGGGACAGAGTATGGCTACACCTTC | CASSPTGTEYGYTF
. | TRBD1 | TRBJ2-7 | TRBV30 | TGTGCCTGGAGTTCACAGGGGGCCCACGAGCAGTACTTC | CAWSSQGAHEQYF
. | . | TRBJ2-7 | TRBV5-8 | TGTGCCAGCAGATCCCGGGGGTCCTACGAGCAGTACTTC | CASRSRGSYEQYF
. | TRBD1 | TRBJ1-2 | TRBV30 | TGTGCCTGGAGTGTAGGGACAGGGAATGGCTACACCTTC | CAWSVGTGNGYTF
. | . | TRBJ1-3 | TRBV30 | TGTGCCTGGAGTGTGATGGCCCCGGGAAACACCATATATTTT | CAWSVMAPGNTIYF
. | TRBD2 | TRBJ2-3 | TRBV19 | TGTGCCAGTAGTACCGGGACTAGCGGATTCACAGATACGCAGTATTTT | CASSTGTSGFTDTQYF
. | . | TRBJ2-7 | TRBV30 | TGTGCCTGGAGTCGGGGGATCTACGAGCAGTACTTC | CAWSRGIYEQYF
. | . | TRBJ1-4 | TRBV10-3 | TGTGCCACCTCCAGGGCAACTAATGAAAAACTGTTTTTT | CATSRATNEKLFF
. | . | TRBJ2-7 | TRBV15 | TGTGCCACCAGCAGAGACAGAGGGTCCTACGAGCAGTACTTC | CATSRDRGSYEQYF
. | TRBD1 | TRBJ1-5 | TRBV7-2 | TGTGCCAGCAGCAAAGACGGGACAGGGGGGAATCAGCCCCAGCATTTT | CASSKDGTGGNQPQHF
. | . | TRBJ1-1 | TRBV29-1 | TGCAGCGCTCCTGGGAACACTGAAGCTTTCTTT | CSAPGNTEAFF
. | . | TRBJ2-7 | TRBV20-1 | TGCAGTGCTACGAGGACGAACGAGCAGTACTTC | CSATRTNEQYF
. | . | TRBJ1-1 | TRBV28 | TGTGCCAGCAGACCTCCCGCGAGGACAGCGAACACTGAAGCTTTCTTT | CASRPPARTANTEAFF
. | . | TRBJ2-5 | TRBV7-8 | TGTGCCAGCAGCTTAACCAGGTACAGATCCTTGGAGACCCAGTACTTC | CASSLTRYRSLETQYF
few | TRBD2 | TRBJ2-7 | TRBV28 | TGTGCCAGCAAACCTTTTCTAGCGGGTTCTTACGAGCAGTACTTC | CASKPFLAGSYEQYF
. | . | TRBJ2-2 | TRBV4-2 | TGTGCCAGCAGCCCAATGGGGGGAGAGTACACCGGGGAGCTGTTTTTT | CASSPMGGEYTGELFF
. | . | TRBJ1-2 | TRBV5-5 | TGTGCCAGCAGCGGGGCGGGTGGTTATGGCTACACCTTC | CASSGAGGYGYTF
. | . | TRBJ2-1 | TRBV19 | TGTGCCAGTAGTATCGGGGGCCCTCGGTACAATGAGCAGTTCTTC | CASSIGGPRYNEQFF
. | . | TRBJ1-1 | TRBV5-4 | TGTGCCAGCAGCCCGGACAGATTGAAAGCTTTCTTT | CASSPDRLKAFF
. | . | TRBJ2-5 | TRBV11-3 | TGTGCCAGCAGCTTAGCCGGACAGCAAGAGACCCAGTACTTC | CASSLAGQQETQYF
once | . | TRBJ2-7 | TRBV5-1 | TGCGCCAGCAGCTTATCGGGAGTCGAGCAGTACTTC | CASSLSGVEQYF
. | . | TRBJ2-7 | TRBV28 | TGTGCCAGCAGTAAACAGGGTTCGTACGAGCAGTACTTC | CASSKQGSYEQYF
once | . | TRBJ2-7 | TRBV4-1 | TGCGCCAGCAGCCAATTCAGCGAGCAGTACTTC | CASSQFSEQYF
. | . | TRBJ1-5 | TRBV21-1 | TGTGTTTGGGGGCCTCAGCCCCAGCATTTT | CVWGPQPQHF
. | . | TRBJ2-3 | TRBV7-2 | TGTGCCAGCAGCTTAGCACAGGGAGCAGATACGCAGTATTTT | CASSLAQGADTQYF
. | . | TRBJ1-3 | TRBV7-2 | TGTGCCAGCAGCCTGGGTGGCTCTGGAAACACCATATATTTT | CASSLGGSGNTIYF
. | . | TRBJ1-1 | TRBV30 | TGTGCCTGGAGTGGGGGCTGGGGGTTCCGAGCTTTCTTT | CAWSGGWGFRAFF
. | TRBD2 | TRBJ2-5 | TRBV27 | TGTGCCAGCAGTTTGAGGGGAGGGGAGACCCAGTACTTC | CASSLRGGETQYF
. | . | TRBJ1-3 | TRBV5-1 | TGCGCCAGCAGCTTGGGGGGTGACGGAAACACCATATATTTT | CASSLGGDGNTIYF
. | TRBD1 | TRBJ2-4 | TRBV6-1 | TGTGCCAGCAGTGACAGGGGGAAGGTCATTCAGTACTTC | CASSDRGKVIQYF
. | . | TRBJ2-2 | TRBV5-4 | TGTGCCAGCAGCTTGGAGGGGACCAGGGCCGGGGAGCTGTTTTTT | CASSLEGTRAGELFF
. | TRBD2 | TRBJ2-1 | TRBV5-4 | TGTGCCAGCAGCCGACTAGCGGGAGGGCTTGAGCAGTTCTTC | CASSRLAGGLEQFF
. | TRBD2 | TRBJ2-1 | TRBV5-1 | TGCGCCAGCAGCGGACTAGCGGGAGTAAGAAATGAGCAGTTCTTC | CASSGLAGVRNEQFF
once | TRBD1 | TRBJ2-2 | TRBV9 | TGTGCCAGCAGCCCTGACAGGGACGTAGGAACCGGGGAGCTGTTTTTT | CASSPDRDVGTGELFF
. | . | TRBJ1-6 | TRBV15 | TGTGCCACCAGCAGAGATCGAGGCCTGAATTCACCCCTCCACTTT | CATSRDRGLNSPLHF
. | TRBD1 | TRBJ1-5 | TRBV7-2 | TGTGCCAGCAGATTGGGACAGAATAGCAATCAGCCCCAGCATTTT | CASRLGQNSNQPQHF
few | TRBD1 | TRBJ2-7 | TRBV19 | TGTGCCAGCACAGGGGGCTACGAGCAGTACTTC | CASTGGYEQYF
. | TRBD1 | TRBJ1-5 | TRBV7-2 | TGTGCCAGCAGCTTAGATGGGACAGGATCTGTTCAGCCCCAGCATTTT | CASSLDGTGSVQPQHF
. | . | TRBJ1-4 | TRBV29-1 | TGCAGCGTCGCGTGGACAGCAACTAATGAAAAACTGTTTTTT | CSVAWTATNEKLFF
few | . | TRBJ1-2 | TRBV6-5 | TGTGCCAGCAGTTACTCCGGGATTGGCTACACCTTC | CASSYSGIGYTF
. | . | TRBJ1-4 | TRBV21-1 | TGTGCCAGCAGCCACCCGGTGGGACAGTGGACAGAAAAACTGTTTTTT | CASSHPVGQWTEKLFF
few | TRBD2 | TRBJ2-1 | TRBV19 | TGTGCCAGTAGTATAGAGGGACTAGCGGGCGCCAATGAGCAGTTCTTC | CASSIEGLAGANEQFF
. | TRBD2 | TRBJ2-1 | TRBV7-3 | TGTGCCAGCAGCTTAAGTCGGGCTAGCGGGCTCGATGAGCAGTTCTTC | CASSLSRASGLDEQFF